A single sample gave rise to the 3 T cell receptor beta chains below, sequenced in a study of cytomegalovirus exposure and HLA in healthy donors. The PCR used 60 Vbeta and 13 Jbeta primers. Data came from immunoSEQ multiplex PCR; TCRdb stores just in-frame clones and leaves some out. The sample has some 110,000 clones. Sequences were obtained from PBMCs. The receptors stem from a middle-aged man in good health and CMV-seropositive.

The gene calls are TRBV6-5 and TRBJ1-5; D is possibly TRBD1 (6 bases). CDR3 length: 15 amino acids. Germline loops: CDR1 MNHEY, CDR2 SVGAGI. Trimming took 6 bases from V and 3 from J, leaving 15 bases between them. The CDR3 loop is CASSLLQGPNQPQHF. Written as DNA, the CDR3 is TGTGCCAGCAGCCTTTTACAGGGCCCCAATCAGCCCCAGCATTTT.

The chain uses TRBV6-1 and TRBJ1-2; D possibly corresponds to TRBD1 (6 bases). The V and J ends lost 2 bases and 0 bases respectively, with 16 bases between them. The CDR3 has 17 amino acids. The V gene's germline CDR1 is MNHNS and CDR2 SASEGT. CDR3 protein: CASSEFEMGAPNYGYTF. The CDR3 DNA follows: TGTGCCAGCAGTGAATTTGAGATGGGGGCCCCTAACTATGGCTACACCTTC.

This sequence joins TRBV28 and TRBJ1-4; D is perhaps TRBD1 (6 bases). The CDR3 has 15 amino acids. Germline V gene sequence: CDR1 MDHEN, CDR2 SYDVKM. Trimming shortened V by 6 bases and J by 7 bases, and 18 bases separated the two germline ends. The DNA for the CDR3 is TGTGCCAGCAGCCCCACAGGGAAGGGGAGTGAAAAACTGTTTTTT. Residues: CASSPTGKGSEKLFF.